These T cell receptor beta chains were read from a single sample in a study of blood T cells in healthy people across ages. TCRdb independently ran MiXCR on the 5' RACE reads; one entry per CDR3 protein. The table includes some 640,000 distinct CDR3 sequences, under 30% detected once. Material for sequencing was blood. The receptors stem from a woman over 75 in good health. Both conserved end residues are part of each CDR3. The D gene is left open where the match is weak. Clone size, where shown, is once, few, many, or a class for clones that have expanded.

d_call,v_call,j_call,clone_size,cdr3_nt,cdr3_aa
-,TRBV9,TRBJ1-1,few,TGTGCCAGCAGCCTACTAGGGGAGAACACTGAAGCTTTCTTT,CASSLLGENTEAFF
TRBD1,TRBV11-2,TRBJ2-1,-,TGTGCCAGCAGCTACCTACAGGGGGTCAATGAGCAGTTCTTC,CASSYLQGVNEQFF
TRBD2,TRBV7-3,TRBJ2-4,few,TGTGCCAGCAGCCGCGGGGGGAACAAAAACATTCGGTACTTC,CASSRGGNKNIRYF
-,TRBV20-1,TRBJ1-2,many,TGCAGTGCTAGAGATACGGGGGTGGCCTATGGCTACACCTTC,CSARDTGVAYGYTF
-,TRBV29-1,TRBJ1-1,many,TGCAGCGTTGAAAGGGGTAACACTGAAGCTTTCTTT,CSVERGNTEAFF
-,TRBV2,TRBJ1-2,-,TGTGCCAGCAGACTTCGGGGTGACTACACCTTC,CASRLRGDYTF
-,TRBV6-2/TRBV6-3,TRBJ1-5,-,TGTGCCAGCAGTTACTTCTTTCAGCCCCAGCATTTT,CASSYFFQPQHF
-,TRBV20-1,TRBJ2-7,many,TGCAGTGCCGGGGGAAGCAGATTCAGCTCCTACGAGCAGTACTTC,CSAGGSRFSSYEQYF
TRBD2,TRBV6-2/TRBV6-3,TRBJ2-5,many,TGTGCCAGCACGAGGGAGGGGCGACAAGAGACCCAGTACTTC,CASTREGRQETQYF
-,TRBV12-5,TRBJ1-5,few,TGTGCTAGTGGTTTCGCCATTGGAAGCAATCAGCCCCAGCATTTT,CASGFAIGSNQPQHF
TRBD1,TRBV6-1,TRBJ1-5,-,TGTGCCAGCAGTGCCGGGACAGGGGGCGGCAATCAGCCCCAGCATTTT,CASSAGTGGGNQPQHF
-,TRBV11-2,TRBJ2-7,many,TGTGCCAGCAGCCCGCGGGCGGGCCGGGGCTACGAGCAGTACTTC,CASSPRAGRGYEQYF
TRBD1,TRBV20-1,TRBJ2-1,many,TGCAGTGCCCCCCCGACAGGGGGGAATGAGCAGTTCTTC,CSAPPTGGNEQFF
-,TRBV7-6,TRBJ2-1,-,TGTGCCAGCAGCTCCTTAGATGGCTCCTACGACGAGCAGTTCTTC,CASSSLDGSYDEQFF
TRBD1,TRBV19,TRBJ2-7,-,TGTGCCAGTAGCCGAGGTAGAACGACAGGGAGCTACGAGCAGTACTTC,CASSRGRTTGSYEQYF
-,TRBV4-1,TRBJ1-3,few,TGCGCCAGCAGCCAAGATTCGCGACGGGCATCTGGAAACACCATATATTTT,CASSQDSRRASGNTIYF
-,TRBV5-1,TRBJ2-7,many,TGCGCCAGCAGCTTGGAACAGGCCCGCTCCTACGAGCAGTACTTC,CASSLEQARSYEQYF
-,TRBV5-1,TRBJ2-3,many,TGCGCCAGCAAACGAGAGGGCAGATCCACAGATACGCAGTATTTT,CASKREGRSTDTQYF
-,TRBV20-1,TRBJ1-4,-,TGCAGTGCTAGAGATACAGGAAAAACTAATGAAAAACTGTTTTTT,CSARDTGKTNEKLFF
TRBD2,TRBV5-1,TRBJ2-1,many,TGCGCCAGCAGCTCCTTAGCGGGGGGGCCGCGTGAGCAGTTCTTC,CASSSLAGGPREQFF
-,TRBV7-2,TRBJ1-1,-,TGTGCCAGCAGCGAACCAGGGTGGCGGTCAGAAGCTTTCTTT,CASSEPGWRSEAFF
-,TRBV5-1,TRBJ2-5,-,TGCGCCAGCAGCTTCGGCCCCCAAGGGGCCCAGTACTTC,CASSFGPQGAQYF
-,TRBV20-1,TRBJ2-7,-,TGCGGTGGCAGGGGGGATGCCTACGAGCAGTACTTC,CGGRGDAYEQYF
-,TRBV5-6,TRBJ2-5,many,TGTGCCAGCAGCTCGCAGGGGTCCCAAGAGACCCAGTACTTC,CASSSQGSQETQYF
-,TRBV7-8,TRBJ2-4,many,TGTGCCAGCAGCCCCCGGGGAGTACAGAGTCTAGCCAAAAACATTCAGTACTTC,CASSPRGVQSLAKNIQYF
-,TRBV5-1,TRBJ2-5,many,TGCGCCAGCAGCCCTTTATACAGCCATCAAGAGACCCAGTACTTC,CASSPLYSHQETQYF
-,TRBV6-5,TRBJ1-2,-,TGTGCCAGCAGTTACTCGAGAGGGGGGAACTATGGCTACACCTTC,CASSYSRGGNYGYTF
-,TRBV6-6,TRBJ2-1,many,TGTGCCAGCACTACTCACGACAGATCTCCCTACAATGAGCAGTTCTTC,CASTTHDRSPYNEQFF
-,TRBV7-2,TRBJ2-5,many,TGTGCCAGCAGCCCCCGCGGGGTCGAGACCCAGTACTTC,CASSPRGVETQYF
TRBD2,TRBV11-3,TRBJ2-3,-,TGTGCCAGCAGCGTCTCGCGGGGGGGGAGCTCAGATACGCAGTATTTT,CASSVSRGGSSDTQYF
TRBD2,TRBV2,TRBJ2-7,many,TGTGCCAGCGGTCTGGAAAGCGGGGCGTACGAGCAGTACTTC,CASGLESGAYEQYF
TRBD1,TRBV7-9,TRBJ1-2,-,TGTGCCAGCAACGAGCAACAGGGGAACTATGGCTACACCTTC,CASNEQQGNYGYTF
-,TRBV5-1,TRBJ1-1,-,TGCGCCAGCAGCTTGGCCCCCGGGGGGGACACTGAAGCTTTCTTT,CASSLAPGGDTEAFF
-,TRBV5-6,TRBJ2-3,many,TGTGCCAGCAGCTCTTTAGGCCCAGGGGCTGATACGCAGTATTTT,CASSSLGPGADTQYF
-,TRBV7-9,TRBJ1-4,-,TGTGCCAGCAGTTCGTGGACGTCAAATGAAAAACTGTTTTTT,CASSSWTSNEKLFF
-,TRBV2,TRBJ2-5,-,TGTGCCAGCAGTGACTGGGGGCAAGAGACCCAGTACTTC,CASSDWGQETQYF
-,TRBV20-1,TRBJ1-1,many,TGCAGTGCCCTGGGACGGATTGAAGCTTTCTTT,CSALGRIEAFF
-,TRBV20-1,TRBJ1-5,-,TGCAGTGCTAGACAGGGTCAGGGTTATCAGCCCCAGCATTTT,CSARQGQGYQPQHF
-,TRBV7-6,TRBJ1-2,many,TGTGCCAGCAGCTTAGCGTTCGAGGTTGGCTACACCTTC,CASSLAFEVGYTF
-,TRBV6-6,TRBJ2-3,many,TGTGCCAGCAGTTACGAGGAAAATACGCAGTATTTT,CASSYEENTQYF
TRBD2,TRBV20-1,TRBJ2-5,-,TGCAGTGCAGACAGCCCATGGACTAGCGGGTACCAAGAGACCCAGTACTTC,CSADSPWTSGYQETQYF
-,TRBV4-2,TRBJ2-7,many,TGTGCCAGCAGCCAAAAGGGGAACGAGCAGTACTTC,CASSQKGNEQYF
TRBD1,TRBV7-2,TRBJ2-7,-,TGTGCCAGCAGCCCACTGGGACAGATACACGAGCAGTACTTC,CASSPLGQIHEQYF
-,TRBV3-1,TRBJ2-5,many,TGTGCCAGCAGCCAAGGCGCGGCGGTGCTGGAAGAGACCCAGTACTTC,CASSQGAAVLEETQYF
-,TRBV20-1,TRBJ1-2,many,TGCAGTGCTAGAGATAGGTTGGACAGAGTTTCTAACTATGGCTACACCTTC,CSARDRLDRVSNYGYTF
TRBD1,TRBV5-6,TRBJ2-3,many,TGTGCCAGCACCCGGGAACAGGGGGCCAACACAGATACGCAGTATTTT,CASTREQGANTDTQYF
-,TRBV7-2,TRBJ1-6,many,TGTGCCAGCAGCCTAACCTTGACAGCCTATAATTCACCCCTCCACTTT,CASSLTLTAYNSPLHF
-,TRBV20-1,TRBJ2-7,many,TGCAGTGCTAACGGGCCAGGGGATTACGAGCAGTACTTC,CSANGPGDYEQYF
-,TRBV6-6,TRBJ2-5,-,TGTGCCAGCAGAAGAACGGGGACGGGGCAGTACTTC,CASRRTGTGQYF
TRBD1,TRBV20-1,TRBJ1-5,few,TGCAGTGCAGAGAGGGGGCAGGGTCAGCCCCAGCATTTT,CSAERGQGQPQHF
-,TRBV6-5,TRBJ2-1,few,TGTGCCAGCAGCAGCATTTACGAGCAGTTCTTC,CASSSIYEQFF
TRBD1,TRBV6-2/TRBV6-3,TRBJ1-5,many,TGTGCCAGCAGTACCGGGACAGGGGGCAATCAGCCCCAGCATTTT,CASSTGTGGNQPQHF
-,TRBV9,TRBJ2-2,-,TGTGCCAGCAGCATCACCGGGTCGAACACCGGGGAGCTGTTTTTT,CASSITGSNTGELFF